A single sample gave rise to the 25 T cell receptor beta chains below, sequenced in a study of blood T cell repertoires in COVID-19. The assay was immunoSEQ multiplex PCR, and TCRdb's table has in-frame clones only and misses some. The table includes fewer than 200,000 clones, approximately 87% detected once. Source material: PBMCs or T cells enriched from blood (not recorded which). These receptors were taken from a woman aged 45-59 years who had recovered from COVID-19.

The J gene is TRBJ1-4, the V gene TRBV30; 12 bases fit TRBD1. Germline values: CDR1 GTSNPN, CDR2 SVGIG (reference sequence). The CDR3 totals 15 residues. The V gene end was trimmed by 5 bases and the J gene end by 7 bases; junction bases not matched to a gene: 8. CDR3 bases: TGTGCCTGGGGGACAGGGGGCGCGTTATTTGAAAAACTGTTTTTT. Protein sequence: CAWGTGGALFEKLFF.

This clone was seen just once. The CDR3 loop is CASLWGTGNTIYF. CDR3 in DNA: TGTGCCAGTCTATGGGGCACTGGAAACACCATATATTTT. The gene calls are TRBV12-3 or TRBV12-4 and TRBJ1-3, with TRBD1 as a possible D gene (5 bases). CDR3 length: 13 residues. V was shortened by 9 bases and J by 2 bases, with 11 bases between the two germline ends.

This chain connects TRBV6-2 or TRBV6-3 to TRBJ1-2, with unresolved D. Trimming pared 2 bases from V and 8 bases from J, leaving 9 bases between. The CDR3 is made up of 12 amino acids. The germline CDR1 and CDR2 sequences are MNHEY and SVGEGT. Here the CDR3 DNA reads TGTGCCAGCAGTTACGGCCCGGGGGGCTACACCTTC. This codes for CASSYGPGGYTF.

The chain has TRBV9 and TRBJ1-3; 7 bases fit TRBD1. CDR3 length equals 16 residues. Looked up from germline, CDR1 is SGDLS and CDR2 is YYNGEE. The V and J ends lost 0 bases and 0 bases, in that order; junction bases with no gene match: 3. CDR3 in amino acids: CASSVVGQTSGNTIYF. The CDR3 region has the DNA TGTGCCAGCAGCGTAGTGGGACAGACCTCTGGAAACACCATATATTTT. The full variable domain, completed using reference TRBV9 and TRBJ1-3, is DSGVTQTPKHLITATGQRVTLRCSPRSGDLSVYWYQQSLDQGLQFLIQYYNGEERAKGNILERFSAQQFPDLHSELNLSSLELGDSALYFCASSVVGQTSGNTIYFGEGSWLTVV.

The chain couples TRBV7-9 to TRBJ1-3; 10 nucleotides agree with TRBD1. Germline V lookup: CDR1 SEHNR, CDR2 FQNEAQ (reference sequence). The CDR3 is 17 residues long. V was pared by 6 bases and J by 0 bases, with 8 bases of the junction left unmatched. The CDR3: CASSSPDRGVSGNTIYF. CDR3 nucleotide sequence: TGTGCCAGCAGTTCGCCGGACAGGGGGGTCTCTGGAAACACCATATATTTT.

This clone was observed a few times. The rearrangement joins TRBV24-1 to TRBJ2-5; 9 bases line up with TRBD1. Germline loops: CDR1 KGHDR, CDR2 SFDVKD. CDR3 length: 13 amino acids. Germline trimming cut 4 bases from V and 11 bases from J; bases unmatched to any gene: 7. This CDR3 reads CATSDPGQGEQYF. CDR3 nucleotides: TGTGCCACCAGTGACCCGGGACAGGGTGAGCAGTACTTC.

The V gene is TRBV28, the J gene TRBJ2-5; 14 bases line up with TRBD2. Trimming took 6 bases from V and 3 from J; bases not matched to a gene: 3. Looked up from germline, CDR1 is MDHEN and CDR2 is SYDVKM. The CDR3 length is 15 residues. CDR3: CASRVTSGGEETQYF. CDR3 sequence (DNA): TGTGCCAGCAGGGTGACTAGCGGGGGGGAAGAGACCCAGTACTTC. Variable domain in full (rest from reference TRBV28 and TRBJ2-5): DVKVTQSSRYLVKRTGEKVFLECVQDMDHENMFWYRQDPGLGLRLIYFSYDVKMKEKGDIPEGYSVSREKKERFSLILESASTNQTSMYLCASRVTSGGEETQYFGPGTRLLVL.

This clone was counted once. The genes are TRBV25-1 and TRBJ1-2, with a possible D match to TRBD1 (6 bases). CDR3 length: 12 residues. Deletions cut 8 bases from V and 4 bases from J, with 11 bases between. Germline V gene data show CDR1 as MGHDK and CDR2 as SYGVNS. CDR3 bases: TGTGCCAGCCAGGGGTATAGCTATGGCTACACCTTC. This translates into CASQGYSYGYTF.

The rearrangement links TRBV9 to TRBJ1-1, with D perhaps matching TRBD1 (6 bases). From germline, CDR1 is SGDLS and CDR2 YYNGEE. The CDR3 length is 15 residues. The V gene lost 4 bases and the J gene lost 7 bases, with 20 bases spanning the gap. DNA for the CDR3: TGTGCCAGCAGCCCCCAAGTGCAGGGGATAATTGAAGCTTTCTTT. Its translation is CASSPQVQGIIEAFF.

V gene TRBV5-1 combines with J gene TRBJ1-1; 7 bases line up with TRBD1. V lost 4 bases and J lost 6; bases outside the gene matches: 9. This CDR3 is 14 amino acids long. CDR1 is SGHRS, CDR2 YFSETQ, per germline. CDR3 coding DNA: TGCGCCAGCAGCCGCGCCGGGACAGTCGCTGAAGCTTTCTTT. Amino acid sequence: CASSRAGTVAEAFF.

This clone was seen just once. CDR3 nucleotide sequence: TGTGCCAGCAGCTTACTATTATACAGGGGAGCGGACGAGCAGTACGTC. Protein product: CASSLLLYRGADEQYV. The chain employs TRBV7-9 and TRBJ2-7, with 7 bases identical to TRBD1. Germline CDR1 SEHNR, CDR2 FQNEAQ (reference sequence). Germline trimming cut 2 bases from V and 5 bases from J; bases unmatched to any gene: 12. This CDR3 comprises 16 residues.

The chain couples TRBV15 to TRBJ1-4; D gene ambiguous. The CDR3 contains 17 residues. V was pared by 3 bases and J by 0 bases, with 14 bases between. CDR1 LNHNV and CDR2 YYDKDF come from the germline V gene (reference sequence). The CDR3: CATSSPLEITTNEKLFF. CDR3 nucleotides: TGTGCCACCAGCAGCCCTTTGGAGATCACAACTAATGAAAAACTGTTTTTT.

This chain links TRBV3-1 (or the pseudogene TRBV3-2) with TRBJ1-2, with 10 bases matching TRBD1. This CDR3 comprises 15 residues. CDR1 and CDR2 (germline): LGHDT, YNNKEL (reference sequence). The junction had 0 bases not matched to a gene; V was cut back by 1 base and J by 1 base. DNA for the CDR3: TGTGCCAGCAGCCAAGGGGACAGGGGTAACTATGGCTACACCTTC. It codes for CASSQGDRGNYGYTF.

V and J are TRBV4-2 and TRBJ2-5, with D possibly matching TRBD2 (5 bases). The CDR3 covers 13 residues. Trimming pared 1 base from V and 6 bases from J, leaving 9 bases between. Germline V gene data show CDR1 as LGHNA and CDR2 as YNFKEQ. The CDR3 DNA follows: TGTGCCAGCAGCCAAGGGGGAGACAAGACCCAGTACTTC. Its protein product is CASSQGGDKTQYF.

This chain joins TRBV19 and TRBJ1-1; 10 bases are shared with TRBD1. The CDR3 has 15 amino acids. Unmatched junction bases numbered 3, after V lost 4 bases and J lost 1 base. Germline V CDR1 and CDR2: LNHDA, SQIVND (reference sequence). CDR3 nucleotide sequence: TGTGCCAGTAGTAGGGACAGGGGCTGGAACACTGAAGCTTTCTTT. Residues: CASSRDRGWNTEAFF.

V and J are TRBV28 and TRBJ1-1; tentative D call: TRBD1 (5 bases). Trimming shortened V by 5 bases and J by 4 bases, and 17 bases separated the two germline ends. Per germline, CDR1 MDHEN and CDR2 SYDVKM. This CDR3 region has 15 residues. In DNA, the CDR3 is TGTGCCAGCAGTCCTCTTGGGGGAGGCAGCACTGAAGCTTTCTTT. Protein product: CASSPLGGGSTEAFF.

A remark on this clone: Its ends do not fully match the called genes, so a read error is possible. This chain joins TRBV30 and TRBJ1-2; weak D call: TRBD1 (5 bases). The CDR3 is 11 amino acids. Germline CDR1 GTSNPN, CDR2 SVGIG (reference sequence). The CDR3 is CAWSQGATENF. CDR3 in DNA: TGTGCCTGGAGTCAAGGGGCGACAGAAAACTTC.

This chain joins TRBV6-5 and TRBJ1-5; TRBD1 matches 9 bases. V gave up 7 bases and J gave up 10 bases; unmatched junction bases: 14. The CDR3 contains 15 residues. Germline-derived CDR1 and CDR2 are MNHEY and SVGAGI. The CDR3 bases are TGTGCCAGCACGGGACAGGGAGGATCTAGTGCACCCCAGCATTTT. Its protein is CASTGQGGSSAPQHF.

This clone turned up a few times. This sequence joins TRBV15 and TRBJ1-2; TRBD1 is a possible D gene (5 bases). CDR1 and CDR2 from the germline V gene are LNHNV and YYDKDF (reference sequence). Trimming took off 4 bases at V and 0 bases at J, with 15 bases between the two ends. The CDR3 sequence is 16 residues long. The CDR3 DNA reads as TGTGCCACCAGCACTTTCCAGGGCACCACTAACTATGGCTACACCTTC. It is translated as CATSTFQGTTNYGYTF.

The V gene is TRBV18, the J gene TRBJ2-3, with 9 bases lining up with TRBD2. CDR1 KGHSH and CDR2 LQKENI come from the germline V gene. This CDR3 contains 17 residues. The ends lost 8 bases at V and 3 bases at J; junction bases unmatched: 15. Here the CDR3 reads CASRGAEGLARTDTQYF. The CDR3 bases are TGTGCCAGCCGGGGGGCAGAGGGACTAGCCAGGACAGATACGCAGTATTTT.

V is TRBV2 and J is TRBJ1-6; maybe TRBD1 (6 bases). CDR3 length equals 13 residues. V lost 3 bases and J lost 8, with 8 bases in between. Germline CDR1 reads SNHLY; CDR2 reads FYNNEI. The DNA for the CDR3 is TGTGCCAGCAGTGATAGACAGGATTCACCCCTCCACTTT. As protein: CASSDRQDSPLHF. Together with reference TRBV2 and TRBJ1-6, the CDR3 gives the full variable domain: EPEVTQTPSHQVTQMGQEVILRCVPISNHLYFYWYRQILGQKVEFLVSFYNNEISEKSEIFDDQFSVERPDGSNFTLKIRSTKLEDSAMYFCASSDRQDSPLHFGNGTRLTVT.

This rearrangement joins TRBV13 to TRBJ2-1; perhaps TRBD2 as D (6 bases). The V gene's germline CDR1 is PRHDT and CDR2 FYEKMQ (reference sequence). The CDR3 totals 13 residues. V was cut by 2 bases and J by 7 bases, with 9 bases left in between. The CDR3 DNA follows: TGTGCCAGCAGCTTAAGCGGGCCGAATGAGCAGTTCTTC. It specifies CASSLSGPNEQFF.

The chain is built from TRBV19 and TRBJ2-2; 8 nucleotides align to TRBD1. This CDR3 contains 13 residues. The J segment lost 7 bases and the V segment lost 7 bases, leaving 5 bases of the junction unmatched. From germline, CDR1 is LNHDA and CDR2 SQIVND (reference sequence). The chain's CDR3 is CASKQGAGGELFF. The CDR3 DNA reads as TGTGCCAGTAAGCAGGGGGCAGGCGGGGAGCTGTTTTTT.

Only a few counts were recorded for this clone. Other DNA sequences within the sample encode an identical CDR3. The genes are TRBV7-2 and TRBJ2-3; D call uncertain. Trimming removed 2 bases at V and 6 bases at J, with 6 bases between. From germline, CDR1 is SGHTA and CDR2 FQGNSA. The CDR3 is made up of 12 amino acids. This CDR3 reads CASSLLRDTQYF. As DNA, the CDR3 is TGTGCCAGCAGCTTACTCCGGGATACGCAGTATTTT.

J is TRBJ1-2 and V is TRBV7-9; D might be TRBD1 (5 bases). Germline V lookup: CDR1 SEHNR, CDR2 FQNEAQ (reference sequence). The CDR3 runs 16 residues. The germline V and J ends were trimmed by 5 bases and 4 bases, with 20 bases remaining between them. The CDR3, as DNA: TGTGCCAGCAGCCCCGGGGGGAACCCTGGGGGCTATGGCTACACCTTC. Residues: CASSPGGNPGGYGYTF.